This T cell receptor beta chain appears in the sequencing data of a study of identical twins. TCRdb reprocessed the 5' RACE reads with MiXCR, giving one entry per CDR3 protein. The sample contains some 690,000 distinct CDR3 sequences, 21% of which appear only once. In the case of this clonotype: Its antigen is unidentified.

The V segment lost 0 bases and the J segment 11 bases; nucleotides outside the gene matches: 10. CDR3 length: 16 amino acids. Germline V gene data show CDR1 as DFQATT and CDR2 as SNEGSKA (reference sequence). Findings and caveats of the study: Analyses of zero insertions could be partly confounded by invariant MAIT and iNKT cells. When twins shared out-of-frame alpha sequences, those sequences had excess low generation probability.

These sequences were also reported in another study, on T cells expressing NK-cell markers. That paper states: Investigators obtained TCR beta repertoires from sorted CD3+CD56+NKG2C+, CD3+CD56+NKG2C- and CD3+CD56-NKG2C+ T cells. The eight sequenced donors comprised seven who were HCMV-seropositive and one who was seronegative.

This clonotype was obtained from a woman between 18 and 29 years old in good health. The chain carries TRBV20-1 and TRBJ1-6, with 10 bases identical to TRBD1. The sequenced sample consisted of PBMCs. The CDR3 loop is CSARDSKTGGSTPLHF. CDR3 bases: TGCAGTGCTAGAGATTCCAAGACAGGGGGCTCGACACCCCTCCACTTT.